This T cell receptor beta chain was captured by sequencing in a study of blood T cell repertoires in COVID-19. As handled by the study authors: Cell counts per sample came from amplifying reference gene primers. Profiled with immunoSEQ multiplex PCR; TCRdb holds only in-frame clones, not every one. The V and J calls and the clone size are those of that table, but D and trimming were determined from the DNA. This table has about 170,000 clones, over 75% appearing once. This clone came up once. Germline CDR1 SGHDT, CDR2 YYEEEE. Trimming removed 1 base at V and 4 bases at J, with 8 bases between. The CDR3 has 14 residues.

This clonotype was sampled from a woman between 18 and 29 years old who had recovered from COVID-19. The chain carries TRBV5-6 and TRBJ2-2; D may be TRBD1 (6 bases). The sample taken for sequencing was PBMCs or T cells enriched from blood (not recorded which). This CDR3 is CASSLMGATGELFF. CDR3 nucleotides: TGTGCCAGCAGCTTGATGGGGGCCACCGGGGAGCTGTTTTTT.